One and the same sample provided the 27 T cell receptor beta chains below, sequenced in a study of blood T cell repertoires in COVID-19 (dated by TCRdb to about 2020). Libraries were constructed by the immunoSEQ multiplex PCR assay. TCRdb mirrors the immuneACCESS table, restricted to in-frame sequences. Some clones are absent from its copies; in checked studies, under half trace to an unresolved V gene, and the reason for the others is unknown. The sample table holds around 130,000 clones, of which 88% were seen once. The ten largest clones represent more than 2% of the sample. The sequenced material came from peripheral blood. The receptors derive from a man between 65 and 85 years old with active COVID-19.

The chain uses TRBV4-1 and TRBJ1-1, with a possible D match to TRBD1 (6 bases). The length of the CDR3 is 16 residues. CDR1 is MGHRA, CDR2 YSYEKL, per germline. Trimming cost V 0 bases and J 4 bases, with 15 bases left between them. CDR3 sequence (DNA): TGCGCCAGCAGCCAAGATCAGAACAGGGTGAGCACTGAAGCTTTCTTT. Protein sequence: CASSQDQNRVSTEAFF.

The genes are TRBV4-1 and TRBJ2-4; 11 bases match TRBD1. The germline CDR1 and CDR2 sequences are MGHRA and YSYEKL. With 0 bases clipped from V and 0 bases from J, the junction kept 13 bases outside the gene matches. The CDR3 extends over 21 amino acids. The CDR3 nucleotides read TGCGCCAGCAGCCAAGAGTCAGGACAGGGGGCTGCTCCCGAAGCCAAAAACATTCAGTACTTC. Its translation: CASSQESGQGAAPEAKNIQYF.

The chain is built from TRBV29-1 and TRBJ2-2, with a possible D match to TRBD1 (7 bases). This CDR3 is built from 15 residues. In germline, CDR1 is SQVTM, CDR2 ANQGSEA. V dropped 6 bases and J dropped 2 bases, with 16 bases sitting between them. Here the CDR3 reads CSVPAGGINTGELFF. The CDR3 nucleotides read TGCAGCGTCCCGGCAGGGGGGATCAACACCGGGGAGCTGTTTTTT.

The chain links TRBV19 to TRBJ2-6; 8 nucleotides match TRBD1. The germline V gene has CDR1 LNHDA and CDR2 SQIVND (reference sequence). V was clipped by 7 bases and J by 4 bases; unmatched bases: 9. The CDR3 spans 16 residues. The CDR3 nucleotides read TGTGCCAGTAATGACCAGGGGGCGCGGGGGGCCAACGTCCTGACTTTC. Translating gives CASNDQGARGANVLTF.

The chain combines TRBV24-1 with TRBJ2-1; 8 bases fit TRBD1. This CDR3 has 16 amino acids. Trimming removed 6 bases from V and 8 bases from J; junction bases left unmatched: 14. CDR1 is KGHDR and CDR2 is SFDVKD in the germline V gene. CDR3 DNA sequence: TGTGCCACCAGTCGCCGCATGACAGGGGATCGCGATGAGCAGTTCTTC. Residues: CATSRRMTGDRDEQFF.

This chain links TRBV27 with TRBJ1-1, with 9 positions matching TRBD1. The germline CDR1 and CDR2 sequences are MNHEY and SMNVEV (reference sequence). The CDR3 sequence is 15 residues long. V lost 0 bases, J lost 3 bases, and 2 bases stayed unmatched. This CDR3 is CASSLSDRGYTEAFF. In nucleotides, the CDR3 is TGTGCCAGCAGTTTATCCGACAGGGGGTACACTGAAGCTTTCTTT.

The chain uses TRBV7-3 and TRBJ1-1; D not resolved. The CDR3 totals 14 residues. V gave up 5 bases and J gave up 3 bases, with 13 bases separating them. Germline CDR1 SGHTA, CDR2 FQGTGA. The DNA for the CDR3 is TGTGCCAGCAGCGCCGCGGGAGTAGACACTGAAGCTTTCTTT. Translated, it gives CASSAAGVDTEAFF.

This sequence joins TRBV6-6 and TRBJ2-1; 9 bases match TRBD2. J gave up 4 bases and V 6 bases, and 1 base lay outside the gene matches. Germline V CDR1 and CDR2: MNHNY, SVGAGI (reference sequence). This CDR3 is 13 amino acids long. DNA for the CDR3: TGTGCCAGCAGGACTAGCGGTTACAATGAGCAGTTCTTC. Residues: CASRTSGYNEQFF.

The chain is built from TRBV29-1 and TRBJ2-1; tentatively, D is TRBD2 (6 bases). Germline lookup yields CDR1 SQVTM and CDR2 ANQGSEA. The V and J ends lost 6 bases and 0 bases respectively, with 18 bases between them. The CDR3 runs 16 residues. CDR3 in DNA: TGCAGCGTGGAGGGTCGTGGACGGAGCTCCTACAATGAGCAGTTCTTC. This sequence encodes CSVEGRGRSSYNEQFF.

CDR3 in DNA: TGTGCCACCGCACGGGGGTATAAGGACACTGAAGCTTTCTTT. This encodes CATARGYKDTEAFF. V is TRBV15 and J is TRBJ1-1; D might be TRBD1 (5 bases). CDR3 length equals 14 residues. Looked up from germline, CDR1 is LNHNV and CDR2 is YYDKDF (reference sequence). The V end was cut by 8 bases, the J end by 3 bases, with 16 bases between.

V gene TRBV2 combines with J gene TRBJ1-1; TRBD1 aligns across 7 bases. V shed 3 bases and J 1 base; nucleotides not matched to a gene: 5. Germline-derived CDR1 and CDR2 are SNHLY and FYNNEI. The CDR3 spans 15 residues. The CDR3 DNA is TGTGCCAGCAGTGACAGGGGGAGAACGAACACTGAAGCTTTCTTT. Translation: CASSDRGRTNTEAFF.

The V and J genes are TRBV7-3 and TRBJ2-3; 8 positions match TRBD1. The CDR3 contains 14 residues. Per germline, CDR1 SGHTA and CDR2 FQGTGA. V dropped 4 bases and J dropped 0; count of bases not matched to a gene: 0. CDR3 bases: TGTGCCAGCAGCTGGACAGGGAGCACAGATACGCAGTATTTT. Amino acid sequence: CASSWTGSTDTQYF.

V usage is TRBV11-3 and J usage is TRBJ2-7; D remains ambiguous. Trimming pared 0 bases from V and 5 bases from J, leaving 8 bases between. The CDR3 sequence is 13 residues long. The germline V gene has CDR1 SGHNT and CDR2 YENEEA. The DNA for the CDR3 is TGTGCCAGCAGCTTAGATGTTTCCGACGAGCAGTACTTC. Translated: CASSLDVSDEQYF.

The chain couples TRBV5-1 to TRBJ1-5; TRBD1 aligns across 7 bases. CDR3 length equals 17 residues. Germline assignment: CDR1 SGHRS and CDR2 YFSETQ. V lost 4 bases and J lost 1; bases outside the gene matches: 11. This CDR3 is CASSVRGDSGSNQPQHF. CDR3 nucleotides: TGCGCCAGCAGCGTGAGGGGGGACAGTGGGAGCAATCAGCCCCAGCATTTT.

This clone appeared once. The rearrangement uses TRBV9 and TRBJ2-3; TRBD2 aligns across 9 bases. Germline V lookup: CDR1 SGDLS, CDR2 YYNGEE. V lost 0 bases, J lost 5 bases, and 7 bases stayed unmatched. The CDR3 length is 16 residues. CDR3 nucleotides: TGTGCCAGCAGCGTAGAGGCGGGAGGGCCCAGAGATACGCAGTATTTT. This translates into CASSVEAGGPRDTQYF.

This chain uses TRBV24-1 with TRBJ2-1, with 7 bases matching TRBD1. The CDR3 sequence is 17 residues long. Germline V lookup: CDR1 KGHDR, CDR2 SFDVKD. After removal of 5 bases from V and 0 bases from J, the junction contained 9 bases not matched to a gene. CDR3 loop: CATSALDRANSYNEQFF. CDR3 DNA: TGTGCCACCAGTGCCTTAGACAGGGCGAACTCCTACAATGAGCAGTTCTTC.

The CDR3 bases are TGTGCCAGCAGCTCATTGGGGGGGCCTGGCTACACCTTC. Translation gives CASSSLGGPGYTF. This rearrangement joins TRBV7-6 to TRBJ1-2; tentatively, D is TRBD1 (6 bases). Germline-derived CDR1 and CDR2 are SGHVS and FNYEAQ. This CDR3 region has 13 residues. V dropped 4 bases and J dropped 7 bases, with 13 bases sitting between them.

The gene calls are TRBV5-1 and TRBJ2-3; D remains ambiguous. CDR3 length: 14 amino acids. V was trimmed by 5 bases and J by 0 bases, leaving 10 bases between them. The germline gives CDR1 SGHRS, CDR2 YFSETQ. CDR3 sequence: CASSKQDSTDTQYF. CDR3 sequence (DNA): TGCGCCAGCAGTAAGCAGGATAGCACAGATACGCAGTATTTT.

The chain links TRBV6-1 to TRBJ2-2; a weak D match, TRBD2 (6 bases). The V gene's germline CDR1 is MNHNS and CDR2 SASEGT. This CDR3 contains 14 residues. V lost 3 bases and J lost 2, with 7 bases in between. In DNA, the CDR3 is TGTGCCAGCAGTGACGGGGGAAACACCGGGGAGCTGTTTTTT. Its protein product is CASSDGGNTGELFF.

V usage is TRBV4-3 and J usage is TRBJ2-3; D may be TRBD2 (5 bases). The CDR3 runs to 13 residues. Trimming took off 0 bases at V and 7 bases at J, with 8 bases between the two ends. Per the germline V gene, CDR1 is LGHNA and CDR2 is YSLEER. This chain's CDR3 is CASSQERGNTQYF. Written as DNA, the CDR3 is TGCGCCAGCAGCCAAGAACGAGGGAATACGCAGTATTTT.

V and J are TRBV5-4 and TRBJ2-3, with TRBD2 identical over 10 bases. V dropped 1 base and J dropped 4; count of bases not matched to a gene: 3. The CDR3 length is 15 residues. Germline values: CDR1 SGHNT, CDR2 YYREEE (reference sequence). For the CDR3, the DNA is TGTGCCAGCAGCTTGTCTAGCGGGAGCTCAGATACGCAGTATTTT. The encoded protein is CASSLSSGSSDTQYF.

The chain joins TRBV5-6 to TRBJ2-7, with 11 bases fitting TRBD2. The germline V gene encodes CDR1 SGHDT and CDR2 YYEEEE. V lost 1 base, J lost 2 bases, and 5 bases stayed unmatched. This CDR3 is built from 16 residues. CDR3 coding DNA: TGTGCCAGCAGCTTGAAGGCTAGCGGGAGGACCTACGAGCAGTACTTC. Residues: CASSLKASGRTYEQYF.

J is TRBJ2-7 and V is TRBV9, with 7 bases fitting TRBD2. Germline V gene sequence: CDR1 SGDLS, CDR2 YYNGEE. Trimming took 4 bases from V and 6 from J; bases not matched to a gene: 10. The CDR3 runs 14 residues. The CDR3 bases are TGTGCCAGCAGCCCTTTGACTAGCCTAGGCGAGCAGTACTTC. This translates into CASSPLTSLGEQYF.

The chain combines TRBV28 with TRBJ1-2; D is ambiguous. Trimming removed 8 bases from V and 2 bases from J, with 9 bases in between. Germline V gene sequence: CDR1 MDHEN, CDR2 SYDVKM. The CDR3 loop spans 12 amino acids. CDR3 residues: CASGDRNYGYTF. CDR3 nucleotides: TGTGCCAGCGGAGACCGGAACTATGGCTACACCTTC.

The gene calls are TRBV11-3 and TRBJ2-2, with 9 bases identical to TRBD2. This CDR3 has 15 residues. With V trimmed by 5 bases and J by 6 bases, 7 bases remained unmatched. Germline V lookup: CDR1 SGHNT, CDR2 YENEEA. The CDR3 coding sequence is TGTGCCAGCAGCCCCCCGGGCGGGAGGGCCGGGGAGCTGTTTTTT. It translates to CASSPPGGRAGELFF.

The J gene is TRBJ1-5, the V gene TRBV28; no reliable D call. This CDR3 contains 15 residues. Between the trimmed V and J ends, which lost 5 bases and 2 bases, there was a span of 13 bases. The germline gives CDR1 MDHEN, CDR2 SYDVKM. The CDR3 sequence is CASSPGGLGNQPQHF. CDR3 coding DNA: TGTGCCAGCAGTCCAGGTGGGCTCGGCAATCAGCCCCAGCATTTT. Complete variable domain (other parts from reference TRBV28 and TRBJ1-5): DVKVTQSSRYLVKRTGEKVFLECVQDMDHENMFWYRQDPGLGLRLIYFSYDVKMKEKGDIPEGYSVSREKKERFSLILESASTNQTSMYLCASSPGGLGNQPQHFGDGTRLSIL.

The gene calls are TRBV10-2 and TRBJ2-1, with TRBD2 matching over 8 bases. The CDR3 sequence is 15 residues long. Germline CDR1 and CDR2: WSHSY and SAAADI. V dropped 0 bases and J dropped 5; count of bases not matched to a gene: 3. CDR3 DNA sequence: TGCGCCAGCAGTGAGTCGGCGGGAGGAGACAATGAGCAGTTCTTC. Translated: CASSESAGGDNEQFF.